The sequence of this TCR beta chain was determined in a study of CD8 T cells in ankylosing spondylitis. As concerns this clonotype: The antigen is not known.

Points from the study as a whole: Ankylosing spondylitis blood appeared to be characterized by a TCR beta motif of eight or nine highly homologous variants. Disease-linked clones reportedly showed significant enrichment in matched ankylosing spondylitis synovial fluid.

The CDR3 is 16 residues long. Germline V gives CDR1 KGHSH, CDR2 LQKENI. The ends lost 2 bases at V and 5 bases at J; junction bases unmatched: 10. TCRdb re-called the 5' RACE reads with MiXCR, one entry per CDR3 protein. This sample carries about 540,000 distinct CDR3 sequences, 10% to 15% of them seen once, and the ten largest clones take about 6.5%. Sequenced sample: blood, either unsorted or a sorted T cell fraction (not recorded which). The chain recombines TRBV18 with TRBJ1-1, with 8 bases fitting TRBD1. This clonotype was sampled from a male donor with ankylosing spondylitis. The CDR3 region is CASSPERTGGRTEAFF. CDR3 sequence (DNA): TGTGCCAGCTCACCAGAAAGAACAGGGGGGCGGACTGAAGCTTTCTTT.